Listed below are T cell receptor beta chains from one sample, sequenced in a study of T cells in Graves' hyperthyroidism and ophthalmopathy. A single record per CDR3 protein comes from TCRdb applying MiXCR to the multiplex PCR reads. The top ten clones hold approximately 49% of a sample with some 490,000 distinct CDR3 sequences, roughly 22% of them seen once. Specimen: blood. The origin of the receptors is a woman in her seventies with Graves' ophthalmopathy. Each CDR3 is given with its conserved first and last residue. D genes are given only for firm matches. Clone size is shown for a subset of rows, as once, few, many or a class of expanded clone.

TRBJ2-2 TRBD1 few TRBV5-6 CASSTPYTRNGQGFGELFF TGTGCCAGCAGCACCCCCTATACCCGAAATGGACAGGGCTTCGGGGAGCTGTTTTTT
TRBJ2-4 TRBD2 many TRBV20-1 CSAGLAGAPRLAKNIQYF TGCAGTGCTGGACTAGCGGGAGCGCCGCGGCTGGCCAAAAACATTCAGTACTTC
TRBJ2-2 NA many TRBV3-1 CASSPAVGELFF TGTGCCAGCAGCCCGGCGGTGGGGGAGCTGTTTTTT
TRBJ2-7 NA many TRBV6-2/TRBV6-3 CASSYETRVFYEQYF TGTGCCAGCAGTTACGAAACGAGAGTTTTCTACGAGCAGTACTTC
TRBJ1-5 TRBD1 NA TRBV10-2 CASSESDGTGGQPQHF TGCGCCAGCAGTGAGTCCGATGGGACAGGGGGCCAGCCCCAGCATTTT
TRBJ2-2 NA NA TRBV19 CASSKRNTGELFF TGTGCCAGTAGTAAGCGGAATACCGGGGAGCTGTTTTTT
TRBJ2-5 TRBD1 few TRBV30 CAWGTGDVETQYF TGTGCCTGGGGGACAGGGGATGTGGAGACCCAGTACTTC
TRBJ2-7 NA many TRBV6-5 CASSYLGAMGEQYF TGTGCCAGCAGTTACCTGGGGGCGATGGGCGAGCAGTACTTC
TRBJ1-1 TRBD1 few TRBV30 CAWGDRVTEAFF TGTGCCTGGGGGGACAGGGTAACTGAAGCTTTCTTT
TRBJ1-1 TRBD1 few TRBV5-1 CASRFTGGEGTEAFF TGCGCCAGCAGGTTTACAGGGGGGGAGGGCACTGAAGCTTTCTTT
TRBJ1-1 TRBD1 NA TRBV19 CASSMGQGAFKAFF TGTGCCAGTAGTATGGGACAGGGGGCGTTTAAAGCTTTCTTT
TRBJ1-2 NA NA TRBV20-1 CSARVWGSGFGGYTF TGCAGTGCTAGAGTTTGGGGGTCCGGATTCGGTGGCTACACCTTC
TRBJ1-5 NA few TRBV19 CASSIADYQHF TGTGCCAGTAGTATTGCTGATTACCAGCATTTT
TRBJ2-7 TRBD1 NA TRBV20-1 CSARPVQGVYEQYF TGCAGTGCTAGACCCGTACAGGGGGTCTACGAGCAGTACTTC
TRBJ2-7 NA many TRBV2 CASSESSFSYEQYF TGTGCCAGCAGTGAATCTAGCTTCTCCTACGAGCAGTACTTC
TRBJ2-7 NA many TRBV3-1 CASSQDQAHYEQYF TGTGCCAGCAGCCAAGACCAAGCTCACTACGAGCAGTACTTC
TRBJ2-7 NA NA TRBV5-8 CASSSQLGAYEQYF TGTGCCAGCAGCTCCCAGTTGGGGGCCTACGAGCAGTACTTC
TRBJ1-4 NA NA TRBV5-6 CASSLDGREKLFF TGTGCCAGCAGCTTGGACGGCCGTGAAAAACTGTTTTTT